Each of the 4 T cell receptor beta chains below was sequenced from the same sample in a study of regulatory T cells in long-lasting Graves disease. Combining iRepertoire HTBI primers with Arm-PCR of CDR3 regions, the authors built TCR beta libraries. TCRdb passed the multiplex PCR reads through MiXCR, listing each CDR3 protein once. The table records around 500,000 distinct CDR3 sequences, around 12% of them present only once. The time point here: newly diagnosed GD, antithyroid drugs for less than 3 months. PBMC-extracted RNA yielded the TCR library. This sample also appeared in a second study, on T cells in Graves' hyperthyroidism and ophthalmopathy.

Material: peripheral blood mononuclear cells (PBMCs), obtained at new diagnosis, from a patient treated with antithyroid drugs. These receptors originate from a woman between 25 and 40 years old with Graves disease.

This clonotype was recorded at least ten times. The J gene is TRBJ1-1, the V gene TRBV30; D is perhaps TRBD1 (6 bases). Per the germline V gene, CDR1 is GTSNPN and CDR2 is SVGIG (reference sequence). V shed 8 bases and J shed 5 bases, with 15 bases lying between them. The CDR3 length is 12 residues. The CDR3 sequence: CAGIQGWTEAFF. As DNA, the CDR3 is TGTGCCGGAATACAGGGTTGGACTGAAGCTTTCTTT.

This clonotype was seen repeatedly, ten times or more. The V gene is TRBV12-5, the J gene TRBJ2-1; 9 bases are a match to TRBD2. The CDR3 is 16 residues long. The ends lost 7 bases at V and 3 bases at J; junction bases unmatched: 10. CDR1 is LGHNT and CDR2 is FRNRAP in the germline V gene. CDR3: CASAPSGRLFYNEQFF. In DNA, the CDR3 is TGTGCTAGTGCCCCCAGCGGGAGGTTGTTCTACAATGAGCAGTTCTTC.

This clonotype was seen many times. The chain employs TRBV6-5 and TRBJ2-1; 11 positions agree with TRBD2. This CDR3 has 16 amino acids. The germline V gene has CDR1 MNHEY and CDR2 SVGAGI. The V and J ends lost 0 bases and 5 bases, in that order; junction bases with no gene match: 3. CDR3 sequence: CASSYSLAGGHNEQFF. The CDR3 coding sequence is TGTGCCAGCAGTTACTCGCTAGCGGGAGGCCACAATGAGCAGTTCTTC.

This clonotype was recorded a few times. This chain joins TRBV18 and TRBJ2-5; 9 nucleotides line up with TRBD2. The V gene end was trimmed by 3 bases and the J gene end by 3 bases; junction bases not matched to a gene: 2. The germline gives CDR1 KGHSH, CDR2 LQKENI. CDR3 size: 14 residues. The CDR3 loop is CASSPEREEETQYF. The CDR3 DNA reads TGTGCCAGCTCACCGGAGCGGGAGGAAGAGACCCAGTACTTC.